Here is one T cell receptor (beta chain) with its context. Its cognate antigen has yet to be identified. This sample was taken from a study of cytomegalovirus exposure and HLA in healthy donors (TCRdb year 2017). Regarding the complete study: According to an earlier analysis of a few hundred of the donors, roughly 180 million T cells yielded roughly 110 million unique TCR beta sequences and 276 Gb of sequence data. An early release covering around 630 HLA-typed donors comprised approximately 300 gigabases of sequencing data and around 80 million unique TCR sequences. Of the approximately 400 genotyped donors, approximately 83% fell in the genetic ancestry cluster associated with self-reported Caucasian donors. The aim of the study was to test whether cataloging public T cell receptors could identify signatures of past pathogen exposure. The study profiled the T cell repertoires of approximately 700 subjects by immunosequencing and related them to cytomegalovirus serostatus. A separate validation cohort of 90 to 150 different subjects was used in addition to the roughly 640-subject first cohort. The study combined high-throughput TCR immunosequencing, statistical association of individual TCRs with disease status, and machine learning to predict cytomegalovirus infection status. To study patterns of TCR occurrence, a later analysis re-analyzed previously published TCR beta repertoires from 500 to 850 donors and added high-resolution HLA genotyping. Rather than drawing on any new phenotypic data, the later analysis identified candidate immune exposures from TCR beta sequences and the way those sequences occurred across donors. In an earlier analysis of over 550 of the donors, high-throughput TCR beta sequencing was used to judge whether each TCR beta V gene segment behaved as functional or pseudogenic. Donor age, sex, ethnicity and CMV serostatus were compiled alongside the repertoire data. A later genetic analysis used genome-wide SNP genotypes for about 55% of the 666 donors, treating that subset as a discovery cohort. All discovery cohort repertoires had been generated on a single sequencing platform. Class I and class II HLA loci were covered by the typing at four-digit resolution. Typing coverage differed by locus: A, B, C, DRB1 and DQB1 were typed in roughly 620-630 donors, DQA1 in approximately 520, DPA1 in around 600, and DPB1 in roughly 450. A handful of DR-DQ haplotypes were handled as single units for association and clustering because linkage in the cohort was strong. Among several hundred genotyped donors of the cohort, an average of approximately 240,000 unique TCR beta nucleotide sequences was sequenced per donor, of which about 20% were non-productive.

Reading from cysteine to phenylalanine, the CDR3 counts 18 amino acids. The entry retains the CDR3 DNA only, 54 bases that are in frame from base 1. CDR1 is given as SGHTA and CDR2 as FQGNSA, both from the germline V gene. Trimmed from V: 3 bases; trimmed from J: 0 bases; junction bases lacking a gene match: 8. Findings and caveats that apply to the study as a whole: It was suggested by the authors that the approach could potentially be generalized to other disease states and immunological phenotypes. HLA typing was unavailable for some donors at each locus, so association tests used only the typed subset. According to a later analysis, TCR association rates differed among HLA loci, with DRB1 alleles showing the most associated TCRs and HLA-C alleles showing the fewest. The classifier was reported to diagnose cytomegalovirus status with high specificity and sensitivity in both the original and validation cohorts. Strong co-occurrence of HLA alleles, especially DR and DQ, made assigning TCR associations to individual alleles difficult. Because the 87-base-pair reads could not distinguish some IMGT-functional V segments, including TRBV6-2 and TRBV6-3, those segments were excluded. In vitro tests confirmed that a few of the cytomegalovirus-associated TCR beta chains recognize cytomegalovirus antigens. Most CMV-associated TCR beta chains appeared to be HLA-restricted in a later analysis, and the HLA associations seemed to be driven largely by CMV exposure. Linkage disequilibrium might explain the correlated functional status among segregating V segments, but an unknown experimental factor could not be ruled out. A further reported finding was that TCR beta sequences accurately predicted the HLA-A and HLA-B alleles for most subjects in the first cohort. A total of fewer than 200 TCR beta chains were listed by the study as associated with cytomegalovirus. Only TCR beta chains were sequenced in this cohort, and the absence of alpha or paired-chain data limited detectable features. Because counts were too low, about 15 rarely observed V segments, including chromosome 9 orphons, were left out of the earlier analysis of approximately 580 of the donors. At a false discovery rate of 0.05, a later analysis linked roughly 17,000 TCR beta sequences to specific HLA alleles. In an earlier analysis of 587 of the donors, most TCR beta V segments appeared in productive rearrangements about 87% or about 30% of the time, broadly matching IMGT annotations. In a later analysis, HLA-associated TCR beta chains showed more clonal expansion and lower generation probabilities than non-associated chains that were equally common. Immune exposure information for the cohort was limited to CMV serostatus. A later analysis reported that several top co-occurrence clusters appeared linked to parvovirus B19, influenza, CMV and Epstein-Barr virus. Compared with the approximately 670-donor mean, donors in an Asian-associated ancestry cluster had fewer N-insertions in productive TCRs, according to a later genetic analysis. V-gene and J-gene trimming of TCR beta chains was associated with a missense DCLRE1C variant in a later genetic analysis, and the association was replicated in an independent cohort. Presence/absence analyses assumed roughly uniform sequencing depth across donors, an assumption that may not hold. A cluster of highly shared sequence variants was judged likely to represent a technical artifact of the sequencing pipeline. Most TCR sequences were seen in very few donors, while some public TCRs were found in many individuals.

The cohort consisted of some 730 healthy bone marrow donors. At the time of sampling, every cohort member was nominally healthy, though immune exposures that went unrecorded were likely present. The donor was CMV seronegative and belonged to the group of under 400 seronegative cohort members. A peripheral blood sample was provided by each donor, and peripheral blood mononuclear cells were used for TCR beta sequencing. Genomic DNA was extracted from the blood cell samples with the Qiagen DNeasy Blood Extraction Kit. The library was made by the immunoSEQ multiplex PCR assay. A mixture of 60 forward primers for TCR Vbeta segments and 13 reverse primers for TCR Jbeta segments was used in the multiplex PCR. A multiplex PCR assay on genomic DNA amplified the CDR3 region of rearranged TCR beta genes. Amplified TCR beta libraries were sequenced as 87-base-pair reads on the Illumina HiSeq System. The authors' analysis ran thus. A later analysis counted tens of millions of unique TCR beta chains across the 550 to 800 repertoires, and 10 million to 11 million of these chains were shared by at least two donors. To remove PCR and sequencing errors, raw reads were error-corrected and collapsed into unique sequences using a nearest-neighbor algorithm that merged closely related sequences. V, D and J gene segments were assigned by aligning CDR3 sequences to IMGT reference sequences. For a sequence to be retained, at least a six-nucleotide match to both a V gene segment and a J gene segment was required. Rearrangements were called productive when the CDR3 lacked stop codons and stayed in frame with V and J; all others were non-productive. Following IMGT convention, CDR3 was defined as the stretch from the second conserved V-encoded cysteine up to the conserved J-encoded phenylalanine. Sequences without an unambiguous match to a single V gene segment were excluded from the earlier analysis of approximately 560 of the donors. An earlier analysis of some 610 of the donors called V segments functional above 56.7% productive rearrangements and segregating when the between-donor standard deviation exceeded 5%. A statistical classification framework was developed to diagnose cytomegalovirus status using the catalog of TCR beta chain sequences. In a later analysis, TCR nucleotide sequences were compared against IMGT/GENE-DB human TR gene sequences so that V and J genes could be assigned. In a later analysis, CDR3 sequences and most-parsimonious VDJ recombination scenarios were assigned using the TCRdist pipeline. In a later analysis, every TCR beta chain was defined by the combination of its CDR3 amino acid sequence and its V-gene family, and reads without a unique V-gene family were dropped. In a later analysis, a few hundred highly shared, low-generation-probability nucleotide sequences were removed to address suspected cross-contamination and a sequencing artifact. For each public chain, a later analysis derived a clonal expansion index from normalized ranks of inferred template counts within each repertoire. In a later analysis, generation probabilities were computed using a VDJ recombination model fitted to out-of-frame rearrangements, and the results were checked against IGoR. In a later analysis, hypergeometric tests were used to score TCR-TCR, TCR-HLA and TCR-CMV co-occurrence, with a repertoire-size bias correction applied to TCR pairs. To estimate false discovery rates, a later analysis permuted the HLA or CMV assignments 20 times. In a later analysis, co-occurring TCRs were grouped with DBSCAN, and TCRdist sequence similarity was added when clustering was performed within HLA-allele-positive subsets. For co-occurrence clustering, repertoires with fewer than 30,000 or more than 120,000 public chains were excluded, along with five repertoires with anomalous nucleotide sharing. TCRdb stores this immuneACCESS table with in-frame sequences only. Part of the clones is absent; in the studies checked, under half of the shortfall reflects unresolved V genes, and no reason is known for the rest. V and J calls and clone size are given by that table; D and trimming were obtained from the DNA. Per the sample table, the count is around 80,000 clones. Roughly 5% of the sample is in the top ten clones.

Sample: PBMCs. This clonotype originated in a man aged 35-49 years in good health and CMV-seronegative. Recombination connected TRBV7-2 to TRBJ1-6; 7 bases in the middle match TRBD1. CDR3 protein: CASSLRFAGGSYNSPLHF. The DNA sequence follows: TGTGCCAGCAGCTTGCGGTTTGCAGGGGGCTCCTATAATTCACCCCTCCACTTT.